These T cell receptor beta chains were read from a single sample in a study of molecular identifiers for immune sequencing clone quantification. A single record per CDR3 protein comes from TCRdb applying MiXCR to the PCR reads. The sample comprises about 300,000 distinct CDR3 sequences, about a fifth of which are singletons, and about 0.81% rests with the top ten. Source material: naive CD8+ T cells from blood, with Jurkat cell RNA spiked in. The receptors here all came from a human donor in good health. Some libraries in this study had Jurkat cell RNA spiked in. The CDR3 runs from the conserved cysteine through the conserved F or W. A D gene is named only where the DNA matches it firmly. Only part of the rows carry a size: once, few, many, or a class if the clone is expanded.

clone size | CDR3 length | J gene | D gene | V gene | CDR3 protein | CDR3 DNA
many | 14 | TRBJ2-3 | - | TRBV19 | CASSIRGGADTQYF | TGTGCCAGTAGTATTCGCGGCGGCGCAGATACGCAGTATTTT
many | 14 | TRBJ1-5 | TRBD1 | TRBV30 | CAWSQGASNQPQHF | TGTGCCTGGAGTCAGGGGGCTTCCAATCAGCCCCAGCATTTT
few | 15 | TRBJ1-1 | - | TRBV20-1 | CSARVKGLGDTEAFF | TGCAGTGCTAGAGTGAAGGGGTTGGGGGACACTGAAGCTTTCTTT
many | 17 | TRBJ2-1 | TRBD2 | TRBV5-1 | CASSWRLAGGSYNEQFF | TGCGCCAGCAGCTGGCGACTAGCGGGGGGCTCCTACAATGAGCAGTTCTTC
- | 17 | TRBJ2-1 | TRBD2 | TRBV27 | CASSFFFGTSGDNEQFF | TGTGCCAGCAGTTTTTTCTTCGGGACTAGCGGAGACAATGAGCAGTTCTTC
many | 14 | TRBJ2-4 | - | TRBV30 | CAWSTGLFSDIQYF | TGTGCCTGGAGTACGGGGTTGTTTTCGGACATTCAGTACTTC
many | 13 | TRBJ1-2 | - | TRBV11-2 | CASSSDRGYGYTF | TGTGCCAGCAGCTCAGACAGAGGCTATGGCTACACCTTC
few | 19 | TRBJ2-3 | - | TRBV20-1 | CSARDGAGGGRTSTDTQYF | TGCAGTGCTAGAGATGGGGCAGGGGGAGGACGGACTAGCACAGATACGCAGTATTTT
- | 16 | TRBJ2-3 | TRBD2 | TRBV7-4 | CASSLVAGGLTDAQYF | TGTGCCAGCAGCTTAGTAGCGGGGGGGCTAACAGATGCGCAGTATTTT
many | 15 | TRBJ1-1 | TRBD1 | TRBV28 | CASSLPGQLNTEAFF | TGTGCCAGCAGCTTACCGGGACAGCTGAACACTGAAGCTTTCTTT
- | 12 | TRBJ1-1 | - | TRBV27 | CASSPGVAEAFF | TGTGCCAGCAGTCCAGGGGTGGCTGAAGCTTTCTTT
- | 13 | TRBJ1-1 | - | TRBV28 | CASSHCMNTEAFF | TGTGCCAGCAGTCACTGCATGAACACTGAAGCTTTCTTT
- | 15 | TRBJ2-7 | - | TRBV4-2 | CASDLGQGGSYEQYF | TGTGCCAGCGACCTAGGACAGGGAGGGTCCTACGAGCAGTACTTC
few | 15 | TRBJ2-7 | - | TRBV3-1 | CASSQELGLAYEQYF | TGTGCCAGCAGCCAAGAATTAGGGCTCGCCTACGAGCAGTACTTC
many | 13 | TRBJ2-7 | TRBD1 | TRBV12-3/TRBV12-4 | CASRGTGSYEQYF | TGTGCCAGCAGGGGGACAGGGTCCTACGAGCAGTACTTC
many | 13 | TRBJ2-3 | - | TRBV12-3/TRBV12-4 | CASSPTGRDTQYF | TGTGCCAGCAGTCCCACCGGGCGGGATACGCAGTATTTT
many | 14 | TRBJ2-3 | - | TRBV7-9 | CASQGGLTTDTQYF | TGTGCCAGCCAAGGGGGTTTGACGACAGATACGCAGTATTTT
many | 12 | TRBJ2-3 | - | TRBV23-1 | CASSPQINTQYF | TGCGCCAGCAGTCCTCAGATAAATACGCAGTATTTT
many | 17 | TRBJ2-2 | - | TRBV20-1 | CSARERQAVAYTGELFF | TGCAGTGCTAGAGAAAGACAGGCCGTCGCCTACACCGGGGAGCTGTTTTTT
many | 11 | TRBJ2-7 | - | TRBV7-9 | CASSWGYEQYF | TGTGCCAGCAGCTGGGGATACGAGCAGTACTTC
many | 14 | TRBJ2-5 | - | TRBV5-6 | CASSLGSLQETQYF | TGTGCCAGCAGCTTGGGTAGCCTTCAAGAGACCCAGTACTTC
many | 15 | TRBJ2-3 | TRBD1 | TRBV18 | CASSQDRGLTDTQYF | TGTGCCAGCTCCCAGGACAGGGGGCTGACAGATACGCAGTATTTT
few | 17 | TRBJ2-5 | TRBD2 | TRBV19 | CASITGTSGGPPGTQYF | TGTGCCAGTATAACCGGGACTAGCGGGGGCCCGCCTGGGACCCAGTACTTC